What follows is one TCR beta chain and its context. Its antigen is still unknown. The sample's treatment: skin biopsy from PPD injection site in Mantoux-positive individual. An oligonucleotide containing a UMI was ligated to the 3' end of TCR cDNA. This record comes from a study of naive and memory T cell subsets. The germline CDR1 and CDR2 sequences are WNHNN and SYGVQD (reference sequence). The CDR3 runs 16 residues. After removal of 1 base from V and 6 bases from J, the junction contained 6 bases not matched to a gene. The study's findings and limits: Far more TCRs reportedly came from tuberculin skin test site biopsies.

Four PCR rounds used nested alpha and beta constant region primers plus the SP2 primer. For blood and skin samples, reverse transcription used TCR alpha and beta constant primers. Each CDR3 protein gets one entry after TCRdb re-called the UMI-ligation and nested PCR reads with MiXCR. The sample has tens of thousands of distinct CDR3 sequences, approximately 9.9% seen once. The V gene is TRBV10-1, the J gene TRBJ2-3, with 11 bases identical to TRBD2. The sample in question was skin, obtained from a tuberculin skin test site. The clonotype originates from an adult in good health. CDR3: CASSEWSSGGMDTQYF. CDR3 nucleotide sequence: TGCGCCAGCAGTGAGTGGTCTAGCGGGGGGATGGATACGCAGTATTTT.